Each of the 26 T cell receptor beta chains below was sequenced from the same sample in a study of early T cells in non-severe SARS-CoV-2 infection. TCRdb used MiXCR to reprocess the 5' RACE reads, holding one entry per CDR3 protein. The data show tens of thousands of distinct CDR3 sequences, with 10% seen just once and over 8.5% held by the top ten. Sequencing was done on a sample of whole blood. Receptors originate from an adult who was a healthcare worker with PCR-confirmed SARS-CoV-2 infection or an uninfected control (not recorded which).

This clonotype was recorded at least ten times. The chain couples TRBV19 to TRBJ1-5; weak D call: TRBD1 (5 bases). The CDR3 covers 14 residues. The V end lost 0 bases, the J end lost 7 bases, and 10 bases lay between the germline ends. Germline CDR1 reads LNHDA; CDR2 reads SQIVND (reference sequence). The CDR3 DNA sequence: TGTGCCAGTAGTATAGATGTCCAGGGACAGCCCCAGCATTTT. Its translation is CASSIDVQGQPQHF.

The table lists this clonotype with many counts. J is TRBJ2-7 and V is TRBV7-2; 9 bases are shared with TRBD2. This CDR3 contains 15 residues. V shed 1 base and J 3 bases; nucleotides not matched to a gene: 4. Germline CDR1 is SGHTA and CDR2 is FQGNSA. As DNA, the CDR3 is TGTGCCAGCAGCTTAGAAGGACTAGCGATCTACGAGCAGTACTTC. This encodes CASSLEGLAIYEQYF.

At least ten counts were recorded for this clonotype. CDR3 in DNA: TGTGCCAGCAGCTATAAAGAAAAACTGTTTTTT. It is translated as CASSYKEKLFF. The genes are TRBV7-9 and TRBJ1-4; no clear D. The CDR3 runs 11 residues. Trimming took 4 bases from V and 8 from J, leaving 5 bases between them. Germline CDR1 and CDR2: SEHNR and FQNEAQ (reference sequence).

This clonotype was found many times. J is TRBJ1-4 and V is TRBV18; D is perhaps TRBD1 (5 bases). CDR3 length: 15 residues. Trimming left V 0 bases short and J 5 bases short, with 10 bases between. The germline V gene has CDR1 KGHSH and CDR2 LQKENI. CDR3 DNA sequence: TGTGCCAGCTCACCACCGCCGGCAGGGAATGAAAAACTGTTTTTT. Encoded protein: CASSPPPAGNEKLFF.

This clonotype was seen ten or more times. The V call is TRBV7-9, the J call TRBJ2-5, with TRBD1 matching over 7 bases. The CDR3 spans 15 residues. Germline V gene data show CDR1 as SEHNR and CDR2 as FQNEAQ (reference sequence). V lost 3 bases and J lost 5; bases outside the gene matches: 9. This CDR3 is CASSLGQSGLETQYF. CDR3 DNA sequence: TGTGCCAGCAGCTTGGGACAGTCCGGGCTGGAGACCCAGTACTTC.

This clonotype was seen many times. The chain combines TRBV7-6 with TRBJ2-2, with 8 bases identical to TRBD1. CDR3 size: 16 residues. Germline CDR1 SGHVS, CDR2 FNYEAQ. V lost 6 bases to trimming and J lost 4 bases; unmatched junction nucleotides: 10. As DNA, the CDR3 is TGTGCCAGCAGGCCAGGGGGCAGGGCGGGCACCGGGGAGCTGTTTTTT. Its protein is CASRPGGRAGTGELFF. Looking up the rest from reference TRBV7-6 and TRBJ2-2 gives the full variable domain: GAGVSQSPRYKVTKRGQDVALRCDPISGHVSLYWYRQALGQGPEFLTYFNYEAQQDKSGLPNDRFSAERPEGSISTLTIQRTEQRDSAMYRCASRPGGRAGTGELFFGEGSRLTVL.

The rearrangement links TRBV6-2 or TRBV6-3 to TRBJ2-7; 9 bases map to TRBD1. J gave up 7 bases and V 5 bases, and 9 bases lay outside the gene matches. From germline, CDR1 is MNHEY and CDR2 SVGEGT. The CDR3 runs 14 residues. CDR3: CASSHAGQGLEQYF. The CDR3 DNA reads TGTGCCAGCAGTCACGCCGGACAGGGGCTGGAGCAGTACTTC.

This clonotype was detected a few times. The chain is built from TRBV4-3 and TRBJ1-3; 7 bases are a match to TRBD1. The length of the CDR3 is 15 residues. Trimming removed 5 bases from V and 0 bases from J; junction bases left unmatched: 4. Germline V gene lookup returns CDR1 LGHNA and CDR2 YSLEER. In nucleotides, the CDR3 is TGCGCCAGCAGCTTTGGGACAGCCTCTGGAAACACCATATATTTT. Translation: CASSFGTASGNTIYF.

In DNA, the CDR3 is TGTGCCGATGACCCGGGCGGGCCCAGCACAGATACGCAGTATTTT. It codes for CADDPGGPSTDTQYF. The chain joins TRBV2 to TRBJ2-3; tentatively, D is TRBD2 (5 bases). Germline V lookup: CDR1 SNHLY, CDR2 FYNNEI. Trimming took 11 bases from V and 0 from J, leaving 18 bases between them. This CDR3 comprises 15 residues.

This clonotype was seen at least ten times. The rearrangement links TRBV30 to TRBJ2-7, with D unclear. Germline V gene lookup returns CDR1 GTSNPN and CDR2 SVGIG (reference sequence). This CDR3 is built from 12 residues. The V gene lost 5 bases and the J gene lost 2 bases, with 10 bases spanning the gap. The CDR3: CAWGRLTYEQYF. The CDR3 DNA sequence: TGTGCCTGGGGCCGGCTTACCTACGAGCAGTACTTC. Combining the CDR3 with reference TRBV30 and TRBJ2-7 gives the whole variable domain SQTIHQWPATLVQPVGSPLSLECTVEGTSNPNLYWYRQAAGRGLQLLFYSVGIGQISSEVPQNLSASRPQDRQFILSSKKLLLSDSGFYLCAWGRLTYEQYFGPGTRLTVT.

This clonotype has a count of ten or more. The genes are TRBV20-1 and TRBJ1-3, with TRBD1 as a possible D gene (5 bases). This CDR3 comprises 15 residues. CDR1 is DFQATT, CDR2 SNEGSKA, per germline (reference sequence). V shed 5 bases and J shed 8 bases, with 22 bases lying between them. CDR3 residues: CSARLGLLNGDTIYF. For the CDR3, the DNA is TGCAGTGCTCGCCTGGGACTGCTTAATGGGGACACCATATATTTT.

Here the CDR3 DNA reads TGTGCCAGCAGTTTATATGAGGGGGGAATGAACACTGAAGCTTTCTTT. Translating gives CASSLYEGGMNTEAFF. The chain couples TRBV27 to TRBJ1-1; tentative D call: TRBD1 (6 bases). Trimming pared 1 base from V and 0 bases from J, leaving 12 bases between. Germline V gives CDR1 MNHEY, CDR2 SMNVEV (reference sequence). The CDR3 runs to 16 residues.

This clonotype was counted only a few times. The V call is TRBV6-2 or TRBV6-3, the J call TRBJ1-2; D not resolved. The germline V gene has CDR1 MNHEY and CDR2 SVGEGT. The CDR3 length is 13 residues. Between the trimmed V and J ends, which lost 8 bases and 3 bases, there was a span of 13 bases. CDR3 coding DNA: TGTGCCAGCTCCGACGGGCACGACTATGGCTACACCTTC. Residues: CASSDGHDYGYTF.

This clonotype has just a few counts. The chain is built from TRBV15 and TRBJ2-1; D not certain. The CDR3 has 13 residues. The germline CDR1 and CDR2 sequences are LNHNV and YYDKDF (reference sequence). V lost 5 bases and J lost 5, with 10 bases in between. The CDR3 sequence: CATSEQPDNEQFF. CDR3 DNA sequence: TGTGCCACCAGCGAGCAGCCTGACAATGAGCAGTTCTTC. The complete variable domain, with remaining parts taken from reference TRBV15 and TRBJ2-1, reads DAMVIQNPRYQVTQFGKPVTLSCSQTLNHNVMYWYQQKSSQAPKLLFHYYDKDFNNEADTPDNFQSRRPNTSFCFLDIRSPGLGDTAMYLCATSEQPDNEQFFGPGTRLTVL.

This clonotype came up a few times. The chain couples TRBV20-1 to TRBJ2-7; D gene ambiguous. Germline V gene data show CDR1 as DFQATT and CDR2 as SNEGSKA (reference sequence). Trimming shortened V by 1 base and J by 6 bases, and 10 bases separated the two germline ends. This CDR3 region has 12 residues. CDR3 in DNA: TGCAGTGCTAGAGCGGTCGTCGGCGAGCAGTACTTC. The encoded protein is CSARAVVGEQYF.

The table lists this clonotype with a few counts. This sequence joins TRBV2 and TRBJ2-2; maybe TRBD2 (6 bases). Deletions cut 7 bases from V and 3 bases from J, with 12 bases between. This CDR3 region has 14 residues. Germline V CDR1 and CDR2: SNHLY, FYNNEI. The CDR3 is CASKGLPDTGELFF. The DNA for the CDR3 is TGTGCCAGCAAGGGACTCCCAGACACCGGGGAGCTGTTTTTT. Combining the CDR3 with reference TRBV2 and TRBJ2-2 gives the whole variable domain EPEVTQTPSHQVTQMGQEVILRCVPISNHLYFYWYRQILGQKVEFLVSFYNNEISEKSEIFDDQFSVERPDGSNFTLKIRSTKLEDSAMYFCASKGLPDTGELFFGEGSRLTVL.

This clonotype showed up just a few times. The chain has TRBV2 and TRBJ1-5, with D hard to call. V was cut by 1 base and J by 5 bases, with 12 bases left in between. The CDR3 runs to 15 residues. Germline assignment: CDR1 SNHLY and CDR2 FYNNEI. The DNA for the CDR3 is TGTGCCAGCAGTGAAGTGAGGTTAGCGCATCAGCCCCAGCATTTT. Amino acids: CASSEVRLAHQPQHF.

This clonotype came up many times. The V and J genes are TRBV30 and TRBJ2-2, with a weak D call TRBD1 (6 bases). Deletions cut 3 bases from V and 6 bases from J, with 11 bases between. The CDR3 is 13 residues long. Germline CDR1 GTSNPN, CDR2 SVGIG (reference sequence). CDR3 coding DNA: TGTGCCTGGAGGGCAGGGGCTCCCGGGGAGCTGTTTTTT. Its protein is CAWRAGAPGELFF. Based on the CDR3 plus reference TRBV30 and TRBJ2-2, the full variable domain is SQTIHQWPATLVQPVGSPLSLECTVEGTSNPNLYWYRQAAGRGLQLLFYSVGIGQISSEVPQNLSASRPQDRQFILSSKKLLLSDSGFYLCAWRAGAPGELFFGEGSRLTVL.

The V and J genes are TRBV7-2 and TRBJ2-7, with D perhaps TRBD2 (6 bases). This CDR3 spans 13 amino acids. Per the germline V gene, CDR1 is SGHTA and CDR2 is FQGNSA. Between the trimmed V and J ends, which lost 5 bases and 5 bases, there was a span of 13 bases. As DNA, the CDR3 is TGTGCCAGCAGCCGCAAGCCGGGGGACGAGCAGTACTTC. It specifies CASSRKPGDEQYF. Supplemented by reference TRBV7-2 and TRBJ2-7, the full variable domain reads GAGVSQSPSNKVTEKGKDVELRCDPISGHTALYWYRQSLGQGLEFLIYFQGNSAPDKSGLPSDRFSAERTGGSVSTLTIQRTQQEDSAVYLCASSRKPGDEQYFGPGTRLTVT.

This clonotype was counted at least ten times. The chain couples TRBV29-1 to TRBJ1-2; D is unresolved. Germline CDR1 and CDR2: SQVTM and ANQGSEA. Trimming cost V 8 bases and J 2 bases, with 15 bases left between them. The CDR3 runs to 13 residues. This CDR3 reads CSSSVTSNYGYTF. CDR3 sequence (DNA): TGCAGCTCCTCGGTGACATCGAACTATGGCTACACCTTC.

This clonotype was counted at least ten times. The genes are TRBV5-4 and TRBJ2-2; TRBD1 agrees at 12 bases. CDR3 length: 17 amino acids. Germline V CDR1 and CDR2: SGHNT, YYREEE (reference sequence). V lost 0 bases to trimming and J lost 6 bases; unmatched junction nucleotides: 6. CDR3 nucleotide sequence: TGTGCCAGCAGCTTGGGTGGGGACAGGGGGCGTTCCGGGGAGCTGTTTTTT. Protein sequence: CASSLGGDRGRSGELFF.

In this sample, this clonotype turned up many times. This chain links TRBV7-2 with TRBJ1-6, with D possibly matching TRBD1 (6 bases). The germline gives CDR1 SGHTA, CDR2 FQGNSA. V was clipped by 5 bases and J by 7 bases, with 15 bases between them. This CDR3 comprises 15 residues. CDR3 region: CASSIRTAPNSPLHF. CDR3 nucleotides: TGTGCCAGCAGCATAAGGACAGCGCCCAATTCACCCCTCCACTTT.

Many counts were recorded for this clonotype. V gene TRBV29-1 combines with J gene TRBJ1-2; no definite D call. V was clipped by 1 base and J by 13 bases, with 13 bases between them. The CDR3 consists of 11 residues. Germline CDR1 and CDR2: SQVTM and ANQGSEA. In DNA form, the CDR3 reads TGCAGCGTTGAAGTCAGGTCGAGTCCCACCTTC. Its protein product is CSVEVRSSPTF.

The chain couples TRBV29-1 to TRBJ2-1; no clear D. Germline V gives CDR1 SQVTM, CDR2 ANQGSEA. The CDR3 is made up of 12 amino acids. Deletions cut 5 bases from V and 7 bases from J, with 12 bases between. CDR3 sequence reads: CSVRTGGNEQFF. The CDR3 nucleotides are TGCAGCGTTCGGACGGGCGGAAATGAGCAGTTCTTC.

The chain combines TRBV5-5 with TRBJ2-5, with D perhaps matching TRBD2 (6 bases). The CDR3 totals 15 residues. V lost 0 bases to trimming and J lost 1 base, with 10 bases between them. Germline CDR1 reads SGHKS; CDR2 reads YYEKEE (reference sequence). The CDR3, as DNA: TGTGCCAGCAGCTTGGGAGTAGCGGTCCAAGAGACCCAGTACTTC. It translates to CASSLGVAVQETQYF.

The chain links TRBV7-2 to TRBJ2-1, with D perhaps TRBD1 (6 bases). The CDR3 is 15 amino acids. V was pared by 1 base and J by 7 bases, with 14 bases between. The V gene's germline CDR1 is SGHTA and CDR2 FQGNSA. The CDR3 loop is CASSLVALQGNEQFF. CDR3 sequence (DNA): TGTGCCAGCAGCTTAGTGGCTCTCCAGGGGAATGAGCAGTTCTTC.